These T cell receptor beta chains were read from a single sample in a study of blood T cell repertoires in COVID-19. The protocol was immunoSEQ multiplex PCR, while the TCRdb copy is restricted to in-frame clones and leaves out a portion. Of roughly 450,000 clones in the sample, 80% to 95% are singletons; the top ten hold 0.6%. The sequencing input was PBMCs or T cells enriched from blood (not recorded which). Source of these receptors: a man younger than 35 who had recovered from COVID-19. CDR3s leave out the opening cysteine and the closing phenylalanine or tryptophan. The size entry is marked missing in some rows and otherwise reads once, few, many or a size class.

>TRBJ2-7|-|TRBV7-9
ASSRGHGYEQY
>TRBJ1-5|-|TRBV28
ATRTGGASNQPQH
>TRBJ2-7|-|TRBV29-1
SVEDPISYEQY
>TRBJ1-4|-|TRBV7-8
ASSLRGFNEKLF
>TRBJ2-2|few|TRBV7-9
ASSFHTGGTGELF
>TRBJ1-4|-|TRBV18
ASSPITGEEKLF
>TRBJ2-7|-|TRBV6-5
ASILRLAGVEQY
>TRBJ1-2|-|TRBV7-9
ASSLAGEGGYT
>TRBJ2-7|few|TRBV5-4
ASSLEAGGLEQY
>TRBJ2-7|-|TRBV3-1/TRBV3-2
ASSLNGRNSYEQY
>TRBJ1-2|-|TRBV6-5
ASITRTAGRGYT
>TRBJ2-5|-|TRBV5-4
ASSLTGIIETQY
>TRBJ1-1|once|TRBV2
ASARTVNTEAF